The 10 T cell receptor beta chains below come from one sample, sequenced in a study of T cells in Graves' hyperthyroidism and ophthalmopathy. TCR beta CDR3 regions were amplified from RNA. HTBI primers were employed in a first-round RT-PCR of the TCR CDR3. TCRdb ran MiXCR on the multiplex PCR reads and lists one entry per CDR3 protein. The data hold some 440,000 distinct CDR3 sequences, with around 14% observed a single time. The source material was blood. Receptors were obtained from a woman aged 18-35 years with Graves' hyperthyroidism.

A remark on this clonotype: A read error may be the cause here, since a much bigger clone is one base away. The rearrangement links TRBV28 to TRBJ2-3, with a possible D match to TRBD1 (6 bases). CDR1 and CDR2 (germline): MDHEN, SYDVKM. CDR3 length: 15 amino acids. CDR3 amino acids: CASSLKGVMTDTRYF. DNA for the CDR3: TGTGCCAGCAGTTTAAAGGGGGTGATGACAGATACGCGGTATTTT.

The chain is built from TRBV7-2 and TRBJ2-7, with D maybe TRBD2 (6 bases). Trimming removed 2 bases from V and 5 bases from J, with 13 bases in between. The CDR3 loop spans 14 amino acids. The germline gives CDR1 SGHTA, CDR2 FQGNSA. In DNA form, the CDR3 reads TGTGCCAGCAGCTTAAGGAGGGTCAGTGACGAGCAGTACTTC. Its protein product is CASSLRRVSDEQYF.

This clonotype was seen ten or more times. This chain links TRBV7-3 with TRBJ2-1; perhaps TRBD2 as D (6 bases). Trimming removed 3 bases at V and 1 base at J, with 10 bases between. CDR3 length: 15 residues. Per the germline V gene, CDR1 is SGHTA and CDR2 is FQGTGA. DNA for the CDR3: TGTGCCAGCAGCTTTCAGGCGGGGTCCTACAATGAGCAGTTCTTC. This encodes CASSFQAGSYNEQFF.

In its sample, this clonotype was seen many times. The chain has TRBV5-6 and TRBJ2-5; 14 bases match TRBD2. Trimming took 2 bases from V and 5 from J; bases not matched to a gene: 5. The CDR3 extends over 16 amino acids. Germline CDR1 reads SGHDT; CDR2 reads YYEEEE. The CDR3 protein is CASSFGLAGGLETQYF. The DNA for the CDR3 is TGTGCCAGCAGCTTCGGACTAGCGGGAGGTTTGGAGACCCAGTACTTC. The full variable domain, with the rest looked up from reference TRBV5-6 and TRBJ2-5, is DAGVTQSPTHLIKTRGQQVTLRCSPKSGHDTVSWYQQALGQGPQFIFQYYEEEERQRGNFPDRFSGHQFPNYSSELNVNALLLGDSALYLCASSFGLAGGLETQYFGPGTRLLVL.

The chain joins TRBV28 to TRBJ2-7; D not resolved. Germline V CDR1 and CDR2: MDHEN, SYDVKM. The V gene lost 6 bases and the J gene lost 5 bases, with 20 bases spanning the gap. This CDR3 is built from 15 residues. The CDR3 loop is CASSQWSGNINEQYF. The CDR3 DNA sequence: TGTGCCAGCAGCCAATGGTCCGGAAATATCAACGAGCAGTACTTC.

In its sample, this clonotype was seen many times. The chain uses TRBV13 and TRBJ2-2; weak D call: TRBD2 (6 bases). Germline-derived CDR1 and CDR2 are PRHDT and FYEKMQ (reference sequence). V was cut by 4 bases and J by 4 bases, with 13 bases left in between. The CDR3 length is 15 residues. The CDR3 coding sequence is TGTGCCAGCAGCTCCGGGGGTCGGGTCACCGGGGAGCTGTTTTTT. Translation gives CASSSGGRVTGELFF.

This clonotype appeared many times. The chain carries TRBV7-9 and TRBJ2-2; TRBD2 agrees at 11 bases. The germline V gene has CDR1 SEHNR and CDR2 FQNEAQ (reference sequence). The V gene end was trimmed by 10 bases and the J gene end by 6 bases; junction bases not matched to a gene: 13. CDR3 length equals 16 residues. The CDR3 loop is CAIDAIAGGPSGELFF. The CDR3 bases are TGTGCCATCGACGCAATAGCGGGAGGGCCCTCCGGGGAGCTGTTTTTT.

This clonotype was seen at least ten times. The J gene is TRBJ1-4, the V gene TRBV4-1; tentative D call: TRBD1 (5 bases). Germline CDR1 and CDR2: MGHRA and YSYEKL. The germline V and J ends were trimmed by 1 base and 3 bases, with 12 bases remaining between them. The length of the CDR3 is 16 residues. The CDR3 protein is CASSQAPGRANEKLFF. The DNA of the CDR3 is TGCGCCAGCAGCCAAGCCCCAGGGCGGGCTAATGAAAAACTGTTTTTT.

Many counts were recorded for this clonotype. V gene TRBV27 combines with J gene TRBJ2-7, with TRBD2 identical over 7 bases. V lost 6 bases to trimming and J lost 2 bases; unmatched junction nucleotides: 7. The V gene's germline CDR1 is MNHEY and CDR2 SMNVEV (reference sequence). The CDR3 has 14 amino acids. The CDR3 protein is CASSRSGKPYEQYF. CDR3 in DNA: TGTGCCAGCAGCCGGAGCGGGAAACCCTACGAGCAGTACTTC.

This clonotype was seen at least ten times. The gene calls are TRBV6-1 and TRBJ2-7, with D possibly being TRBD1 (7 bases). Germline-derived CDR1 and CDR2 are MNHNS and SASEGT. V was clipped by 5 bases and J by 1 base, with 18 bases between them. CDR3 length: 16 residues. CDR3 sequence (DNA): TGTGCCAGCAGTTACCCCTCGACAGGGAGGTCCTACGAGCAGTACTTC. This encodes CASSYPSTGRSYEQYF.